The next 17 T cell receptor beta chains were all read from a single sample in a study of regulatory T cells in long-lasting Graves disease (dated by TCRdb to 2020 to 2022). Per the publication, the time point label means: newly diagnosed GD, antithyroid drugs for less than 3 months. For both TCR sequencing and RNA sequencing, RNA was extracted from PBMCs in TRIzol. The library was built by means of multiplex PCR. The data were produced on an Illumina HiSeq 4000. TCR beta libraries were built with iRepertoire HTBI primers and Arm-PCR amplification of CDR3 regions. TCRdb itself trimmed the public reads at Q25 with fastp, ran MiXCR and retained productive beta chains. A single entry per CDR3 protein holds the most common genes and DNA from its merged rows. The sample table holds just over 600,000 distinct CDR3 sequences, of which around 15% were seen once. The top ten constitute about 18% of the sample.

The sample also formed part of further work on T cells in Graves' hyperthyroidism and ophthalmopathy.

Here the sequenced sample was peripheral blood mononuclear cells (PBMCs), taken at new diagnosis, from a patient treated with antithyroid drugs. Every receptor here comes from a woman aged 25 to 45 with Graves disease. Donor details come from another sample of the same person, matched by shared clones.

This clonotype was detected ten times or more. The V gene is TRBV25-1, the J gene TRBJ1-1, with D hard to call. The V gene's germline CDR1 is MGHDK and CDR2 SYGVNS. V was clipped by 6 bases and J by 5 bases, with 10 bases between them. There are 12 residues in the CDR3. The CDR3 sequence: CASRGGSTEAFF. CDR3 DNA sequence: TGTGCCAGCAGGGGCGGTAGTACTGAAGCTTTCTTT.

This clonotype was seen repeatedly, ten times or more. This chain uses TRBV12-3 or TRBV12-4 with TRBJ2-7; either TRBD1 or TRBD2 may fit D (6 bases each). The ends were cut back, 6 bases at V and 3 bases at J, with 15 bases in the middle. The length of the CDR3 is 14 residues. The CDR3 region is CASRSWGASYEQYF. The CDR3 region has the DNA TGTGCCAGCAGATCGTGGGGGGCCAGCTACGAGCAGTACTTC.

This chain uses TRBV7-2 with TRBJ2-3; D possibly corresponds to TRBD2 (5 bases). The CDR3 runs 14 residues. Germline loops: CDR1 SGHTA, CDR2 FQGNSA. V lost 5 bases to trimming and J lost 2 bases, with 11 bases between them. CDR3 protein: CASSPWTSTDTQYF. The CDR3 nucleotides are TGTGCCAGCAGCCCTTGGACTTCCACAGATACGCAGTATTTT.

This clonotype appeared many times. The V gene is TRBV28, the J gene TRBJ2-1; 9 bases are a match to TRBD2. Looked up from germline, CDR1 is MDHEN and CDR2 is SYDVKM. V was clipped by 7 bases and J by 5 bases; unmatched bases: 9. The CDR3 length is 15 residues. In nucleotides, the CDR3 is TGTGCCAGCATACCTAGCGGGACGACCCACAATGAGCAGTTCTTC. As protein: CASIPSGTTHNEQFF.

In this sample, this clonotype turned up many times. The gene calls are TRBV20-1 and TRBJ2-5, with a tentative D call TRBD1 (7 bases). V was shortened by 6 bases and J by 0 bases, with 17 bases between the two germline ends. The CDR3 sequence is 15 residues long. Germline-derived CDR1 and CDR2 are DFQATT and SNEGSKA (reference sequence). The CDR3 here is CSAYAGQRNQETQYF. The CDR3 DNA reads TGCAGTGCCTATGCGGGACAGAGGAACCAAGAGACCCAGTACTTC.

The V and J genes are TRBV14 and TRBJ2-7, with D maybe TRBD1 (5 bases). Germline CDR1 SGHDN, CDR2 FVKESK. V shed 1 base and J shed 2 bases, with 9 bases lying between them. The CDR3 totals 14 residues. CDR3 in amino acids: CASSQGLGAYEQYF. The CDR3 coding sequence is TGTGCCAGCAGCCAAGGTTTAGGGGCCTACGAGCAGTACTTC.

This clonotype came up a few times. The chain is built from TRBV6-1 and TRBJ2-2; TRBD2 agrees at 9 bases. The CDR3 is 15 residues long. V lost 8 bases to trimming and J lost 2 bases; unmatched junction nucleotides: 6. From germline, CDR1 is MNHNS and CDR2 SASEGT. CDR3 in DNA: TGTGCCAGCCGGCGGGGGGGGGGTAACACCGGGGAGCTGTTTTTT. Translation gives CASRRGGGNTGELFF.

This chain uses TRBV24-1 with TRBJ2-3; D not resolved. Germline CDR1 reads KGHDR; CDR2 reads SFDVKD. The CDR3 runs to 16 residues. V was pared by 3 bases and J by 1 base, with 13 bases between. CDR3 loop: CATSDTSSPGTDTQYF. CDR3 DNA: TGTGCCACCAGTGATACCAGTTCACCCGGCACAGATACGCAGTATTTT.

This clonotype came up many times. J is TRBJ1-5 and V is TRBV19; no clear D gene. Germline loops: CDR1 LNHDA, CDR2 SQIVND (reference sequence). The CDR3 sequence is 15 residues long. The V and J ends lost 3 bases and 4 bases respectively, with 13 bases between them. The CDR3 DNA is TGTGCCAGTAGTATCCGGGCAGAAGGTAATCAGCCCCAGCATTTT. Translation: CASSIRAEGNQPQHF.

For this clonotype: An end of the junction differs from the germline gene, which may be a read error. The J gene is TRBJ2-1, the V gene TRBV29-1; unclear D gene. The CDR3 is made up of 16 amino acids. CDR1 and CDR2 from the germline V gene are SQVTM and ANQGSEA. This CDR3 is CTVEEVISNSYNEQFF. CDR3 sequence (DNA): TGCACCGTTGAAGAGGTCATCAGTAACTCCTACAATGAGCAGTTCTTC.

This clonotype was counted only a few times. This chain connects TRBV9 to TRBJ2-3, with TRBD2 identical over 7 bases. CDR1 is SGDLS, CDR2 YYNGEE, per germline. V lost 2 bases, J lost 0 bases, and 3 bases stayed unmatched. This CDR3 has 15 residues. The chain's CDR3 is CASSVSGISTDTQYF. CDR3 in DNA: TGTGCCAGCAGCGTGAGCGGGATCAGCACAGATACGCAGTATTTT.

The gene calls are TRBV20-1 and TRBJ2-3; TRBD2 matches at 10 bases. CDR1 is DFQATT, CDR2 SNEGSKA, per germline (reference sequence). This CDR3 contains 16 residues. The J segment lost 4 bases and the V segment lost 0 bases, leaving 7 bases of the junction unmatched. This CDR3 is CSARDRAGGPPDTQYF. CDR3 coding DNA: TGCAGTGCTAGAGATAGAGCGGGAGGGCCCCCAGATACGCAGTATTTT.

The gene calls are TRBV4-1 and TRBJ2-7, with TRBD2 as a possible D gene (6 bases). The V end was cut by 0 bases, the J end by 3 bases, with 12 bases between. Germline-derived CDR1 and CDR2 are MGHRA and YSYEKL. The CDR3 consists of 15 residues. CDR3 amino acids: CASSQDPREYYEQYF. The DNA for the CDR3 is TGCGCCAGCAGCCAAGATCCCCGGGAGTACTACGAGCAGTACTTC.

This clonotype appeared a few times. The rearrangement links TRBV24-1 to TRBJ2-1; D not certain. Per germline, CDR1 KGHDR and CDR2 SFDVKD. Trimming left V 4 bases short and J 0 bases short, with 6 bases between. This CDR3 is built from 14 residues. In DNA form, the CDR3 reads TGTGCCACCAGTGACCTGAGCTCCTACAATGAGCAGTTCTTC. Its protein product is CATSDLSSYNEQFF.

V usage is TRBV30 and J usage is TRBJ2-1, with TRBD2 matching over 8 bases. CDR1 GTSNPN and CDR2 SVGIG come from the germline V gene (reference sequence). V lost 1 base, J lost 2 bases, and 7 bases stayed unmatched. CDR3 length: 16 residues. CDR3 region: CAWSAELAVTYNEQFF. The DNA of the CDR3 is TGTGCCTGGAGTGCAGAACTAGCGGTAACCTACAATGAGCAGTTCTTC.

The chain carries TRBV24-1 and TRBJ2-1; TRBD2 might be the D (6 bases). Looked up from germline, CDR1 is KGHDR and CDR2 is SFDVKD. V was shortened by 0 bases and J by 1 base, with 9 bases between the two germline ends. There are 16 residues in the CDR3. The CDR3 is CATSDLPGTSYNEQFF. The CDR3 DNA reads TGTGCCACCAGTGATTTGCCTGGGACTTCCTACAATGAGCAGTTCTTC.

As regards this clonotype: This may arise from a read error, as a much more abundant clone is one base away. The CDR3 sequence: CASSLELGAASYEQYF. The CDR3 DNA reads as TGTGCCAGCAGCTTAGAATTAGGCGCGGCGTCCTACGAGCAGTACTTC. V and J are TRBV7-2 and TRBJ2-7; no clear D gene. The CDR3 is 16 amino acids. Looked up from germline, CDR1 is SGHTA and CDR2 is FQGNSA. V was clipped by 1 base and J by 1 base, with 14 bases between them.